What follows are 6 T cell receptor beta chains derived from one specimen sequenced in a study of long-term antiretroviral therapy in people with HIV. Run at survey level, the immunoSEQ assay was version v3.0. The assay was immunoSEQ multiplex PCR, and TCRdb's table has in-frame clones only and misses some. This sample has 35,000 to 55,000 clones; roughly 96% occur once, and the top ten carry about 3%. The sequences come from unsorted PBMCs, collected 3.7 years after starting antiretroviral therapy. These receptors all stem from a woman aged 45 to 65 with HIV.

The chain links TRBV5-4 to TRBJ2-3; 8 bases agree with TRBD2. The CDR3 consists of 19 residues. The J segment lost 0 bases and the V segment lost 1 base, leaving 13 bases of the junction unmatched. Germline lookup yields CDR1 SGHNT and CDR2 YYREEE (reference sequence). The CDR3 DNA is TGTGCCAGCAGCTTGAGACCCGCGGGAGGCCCCATGAGCACAGATACGCAGTATTTT. It specifies CASSLRPAGGPMSTDTQYF. Looking up the rest from reference TRBV5-4 and TRBJ2-3 gives the full variable domain: ETGVTQSPTHLIKTRGQQVTLRCSSQSGHNTVSWYQQALGQGPQFIFQYYREEENGRGNFPPRFSGLQFPNYSSELNVNALELDDSALYLCASSLRPAGGPMSTDTQYFGPGTRLTVL.

The rearrangement uses TRBV6-5 and TRBJ2-5; the D call may be TRBD1 or TRBD2 (5 bases each). The CDR3 has 14 amino acids. V dropped 6 bases and J dropped 3 bases, with 14 bases sitting between them. The germline CDR1 and CDR2 sequences are MNHEY and SVGAGI. The CDR3 is CASRDVGVKETQYF. The CDR3 DNA sequence: TGTGCCAGCAGAGACGTGGGGGTTAAAGAGACCCAGTACTTC.

The chain has TRBV9 and TRBJ2-1; 9 bases are a match to TRBD2. Germline V CDR1 and CDR2: SGDLS, YYNGEE. V trimming: 3 bases; J trimming: 2 bases; junction bases outside the gene matches: 6. This CDR3 is built from 16 residues. CDR3 amino acids: CASSGVRGGAYNEQFF. In nucleotides, the CDR3 is TGTGCCAGCAGCGGAGTTCGCGGGGGGGCCTACAATGAGCAGTTCTTC.

V is TRBV10-2 and J is TRBJ1-6; tentative D call: TRBD1 (6 bases). The germline gives CDR1 WSHSY, CDR2 SAAADI. The CDR3 covers 13 residues. V dropped 3 bases and J dropped 8 bases, with 8 bases sitting between them. The CDR3 nucleotides are TGCGCCAGCAGTGAATACAGGGATTCACCCCTCCACTTT. Translating gives CASSEYRDSPLHF.

The chain joins TRBV5-6 to TRBJ2-7, with 9 bases matching TRBD2. The V and J ends lost 4 bases and 0 bases, in that order; junction bases with no gene match: 8. Germline values: CDR1 SGHDT, CDR2 YYEEEE. This CDR3 spans 16 amino acids. The CDR3 DNA sequence: TGTGCCAGCAGCAGGAGACTAGCGGCCCTCTCCTACGAGCAGTACTTC. This encodes CASSRRLAALSYEQYF.

This clone was seen only once. This chain connects TRBV5-4 to TRBJ2-5; 9 positions agree with TRBD1. The V gene end was trimmed by 7 bases and the J gene end by 5 bases; junction bases not matched to a gene: 12. The germline V gene encodes CDR1 SGHNT and CDR2 YYREEE (reference sequence). The CDR3 runs 15 residues. This CDR3 reads CASFHRDRDAETQYF. Here the CDR3 DNA reads TGTGCCAGCTTCCACCGGGACAGGGATGCGGAGACCCAGTACTTC.